This TCR beta chain was sequenced for a study of blood T cell repertoires in COVID-19. Study background: Collection of acute and convalescent COVID-19 samples took place in the United States, Italy and Spain. PBMCs, B-cell-depleted T cells, or T cells provided the cDNA or gDNA that made up the material.

The CDR3 sequence is 15 residues long. Trimming took 1 base from V and 4 from J, leaving 10 bases between them. Germline-derived CDR1 and CDR2 are SEHNR and FQNEAQ (reference sequence). Participants spanned ages about 18 to 90 years and resided in some 22 US areas. In the authors' methods: Amplification of reference gene primers was used by the study to estimate nucleated cell counts. Generated by immunoSEQ multiplex PCR, the TCRdb table keeps only in-frame clones and is missing some. V and J calls and clone size are as listed in that table; D and trimming were resolved from the DNA. The table lists around 180,000 clones, roughly nine tenths of them singletons.

Sample: PBMCs or T cells enriched from blood (not recorded which). This chain uses TRBV7-9 with TRBJ1-4; no reliable D call. This receptor was obtained from a middle-aged woman with acute COVID-19. For the CDR3, the DNA is TGTGCCAGCAGCTTAGTCCTCGGTGTTAATGAAAAACTGTTTTTT. Translation: CASSLVLGVNEKLFF.